What follows are 16 T cell receptor beta chains derived from one specimen sequenced in a study of a mutant IDH1 vaccine in newly diagnosed glioma. Here immunoSEQ multiplex PCR was the method, and the copy in TCRdb shows in-frame clones only, minus some. The sample lists fewer than 100,000 clones; roughly 90% were seen once. Sample time point: baseline, week 1 (first vaccination visit). Treatment indicated: pre-vaccination baseline after standard-of-care therapy. Sequencing was performed on PBMCs, taken from a glioma patient treated with radiotherapy, temozolomide or both. The receptors stem from a woman in her forties or fifties with glioma.

V and J are TRBV7-9 and TRBJ1-2; 8 bases map to TRBD1. Unmatched junction bases numbered 13, after V lost 8 bases and J lost 2 bases. The CDR3 has 16 amino acids. CDR1 SEHNR and CDR2 FQNEAQ come from the germline V gene (reference sequence). The CDR3 DNA follows: TGTGCCAGCGCGGAATCTAGGGACAGGTGGAACTATGGCTACACCTTC. The encoded protein is CASAESRDRWNYGYTF.

The gene calls are TRBV10-3 and TRBJ1-5; D remains unclear. The CDR3 has 15 amino acids. The ends were cut back, 2 bases at V and 3 bases at J, with 11 bases in the middle. Germline V gene sequence: CDR1 ENHRY, CDR2 SYGVKD. This chain's CDR3 is CAISETAKDNQPQHF. In DNA form, the CDR3 reads TGTGCCATCAGTGAGACGGCCAAGGACAATCAGCCCCAGCATTTT.

The gene calls are TRBV23-1 and TRBJ1-1; possibly TRBD1 for D (6 bases). TRBV23-1 is annotated as an ORF whose role is uncertain. The V gene lost 3 bases and the J gene lost 4 bases, with 18 bases spanning the gap. This CDR3 is built from 16 residues. Written as DNA, the CDR3 is TGCGCCAGCAGTCACCCCCGAGGGGGGCCAGGCACTGAAGCTTTCTTT. This encodes CASSHPRGGPGTEAFF.

Only one count was recorded for this clone. The CDR3 DNA sequence: TGCGCCAGCGAAAGTGAAGGGGAGACCCAGTACTTC. Its translation: CASESEGETQYF. The chain joins TRBV5-1 to TRBJ2-5; no reliable D call. The V end lost 7 bases, the J end lost 5 bases, and 12 bases lay between the germline ends. This CDR3 spans 12 amino acids. Germline CDR1 reads SGHRS; CDR2 reads YFSETQ.

The rearrangement uses TRBV7-9 and TRBJ2-3; D perhaps matches TRBD1 (7 bases). The V and J ends lost 7 bases and 1 base respectively, with 15 bases between them. CDR3 length: 15 residues. In germline, CDR1 is SEHNR, CDR2 FQNEAQ (reference sequence). This CDR3 reads CASTQRGTGTDTQYF. Here the CDR3 DNA reads TGTGCCAGCACCCAACGGGGGACAGGCACAGATACGCAGTATTTT.

The rearrangement links TRBV10-1 to TRBJ2-1; TRBD2 aligns across 7 bases. The CDR3 totals 13 residues. Per the germline V gene, CDR1 is WNHNN and CDR2 is SYGVQD (reference sequence). The junction had 7 bases not matched to a gene; V was cut back by 7 bases and J by 7 bases. CDR3 region: CASKASGANEQFF. CDR3 nucleotide sequence: TGCGCCAGCAAGGCTAGCGGAGCAAATGAGCAGTTCTTC.

This chain's CDR3 is CASSQIQGWETQYF. The CDR3 DNA reads as TGTGCCAGCAGCCAGATTCAGGGGTGGGAGACCCAGTACTTC. The chain has TRBV11-2 and TRBJ2-5, with D possibly matching TRBD1 (6 bases). V lost 5 bases and J 5 bases, leaving 15 bases between the germline ends. Germline CDR1 SGHAT, CDR2 FQNNGV. CDR3 length equals 14 residues.

V and J are TRBV2 and TRBJ1-5; D uncertain. This CDR3 contains 15 residues. Trimming removed 3 bases at V and 0 bases at J, with 9 bases between. Germline CDR1 reads SNHLY; CDR2 reads FYNNEI. Here the CDR3 reads CASSEGQFSNQPQHF. The DNA for the CDR3 is TGTGCCAGCAGTGAGGGTCAGTTTAGCAATCAGCCCCAGCATTTT.

The V call is TRBV10-3, the J call TRBJ1-2; TRBD1 matches 7 bases. This CDR3 has 17 amino acids. Germline V gives CDR1 ENHRY, CDR2 SYGVKD. The ends lost 0 bases at V and 2 bases at J; junction bases unmatched: 9. For the CDR3, the DNA is TGTGCCATCAGTGAGTCCCCTGGGAGGGGACAGAACTATGGCTACACCTTC. Translation gives CAISESPGRGQNYGYTF.

This rearrangement joins TRBV6-5 to TRBJ2-1; D perhaps matches TRBD2 (6 bases). The germline V and J ends were trimmed by 6 bases and 4 bases, with 13 bases remaining between them. The CDR3 extends over 14 amino acids. Germline CDR1 is MNHEY and CDR2 is SVGAGI. The CDR3 protein is CASRGGVRYNEQFF. The CDR3 nucleotides read TGTGCCAGCAGAGGCGGGGTCCGATACAATGAGCAGTTCTTC.

This clone was observed once. The rearrangement uses TRBV28 and TRBJ1-4; D gene uncertain. Per the germline V gene, CDR1 is MDHEN and CDR2 is SYDVKM. The V end was cut by 6 bases, the J end by 7 bases, with 9 bases between. The CDR3 extends over 12 amino acids. The CDR3 coding sequence is TGTGCCAGCAGCCTATGGGCTGAAAAACTGTTTTTT. It translates to CASSLWAEKLFF.

The chain combines TRBV27 with TRBJ2-1; 8 nucleotides match TRBD2. The junction had 9 bases not matched to a gene; V was cut back by 4 bases and J by 7 bases. Germline CDR1 and CDR2: MNHEY and SMNVEV (reference sequence). The CDR3 has 15 amino acids. The CDR3 nucleotides are TGTGCCAGCAGTTACACCGGGAGGGCCGTAAATGAGCAGTTCTTC. Its translation: CASSYTGRAVNEQFF.

The CDR3 DNA is TGTGCCAGCAGCGACTACAGGGTCGAATCCACCGGGGAGCTGTTTTTT. This codes for CASSDYRVESTGELFF. The chain couples TRBV28 to TRBJ2-2; D is possibly TRBD1 (6 bases). V was clipped by 6 bases and J by 4 bases, with 18 bases between them. The CDR3 is 16 residues long. Germline assignment: CDR1 MDHEN and CDR2 SYDVKM. Together with reference TRBV28 and TRBJ2-2, the CDR3 gives the full variable domain: DVKVTQSSRYLVKRTGEKVFLECVQDMDHENMFWYRQDPGLGLRLIYFSYDVKMKEKGDIPEGYSVSREKKERFSLILESASTNQTSMYLCASSDYRVESTGELFFGEGSRLTVL.

The chain joins TRBV18 to TRBJ2-7; D gene uncertain. V was pared by 3 bases and J by 3 bases, with 3 bases between. Germline assignment: CDR1 KGHSH and CDR2 LQKENI. This CDR3 is built from 11 residues. CDR3 region: CASSPGYEQYF. DNA for the CDR3: TGTGCCAGCTCACCCGGCTACGAGCAGTACTTC.

CDR3 sequence: CASSPQFQGYGYTF. CDR3 DNA: TGTGCCAGCAGTCCCCAATTCCAGGGCTATGGCTACACCTTC. This sequence joins TRBV28 and TRBJ1-2; D perhaps matches TRBD1 (5 bases). Per germline, CDR1 MDHEN and CDR2 SYDVKM. The CDR3 is 14 residues long. Trimming cost V 5 bases and J 4 bases, with 14 bases left between them.

This sequence joins TRBV27 and TRBJ2-7; D not certain. V was clipped by 5 bases and J by 6 bases, with 14 bases between them. The germline V gene encodes CDR1 MNHEY and CDR2 SMNVEV (reference sequence). This CDR3 has 13 amino acids. The CDR3 nucleotides are TGTGCCAGCAGTCTCACCCTAGGGCGCGAGCAGTACTTC. Translated: CASSLTLGREQYF.